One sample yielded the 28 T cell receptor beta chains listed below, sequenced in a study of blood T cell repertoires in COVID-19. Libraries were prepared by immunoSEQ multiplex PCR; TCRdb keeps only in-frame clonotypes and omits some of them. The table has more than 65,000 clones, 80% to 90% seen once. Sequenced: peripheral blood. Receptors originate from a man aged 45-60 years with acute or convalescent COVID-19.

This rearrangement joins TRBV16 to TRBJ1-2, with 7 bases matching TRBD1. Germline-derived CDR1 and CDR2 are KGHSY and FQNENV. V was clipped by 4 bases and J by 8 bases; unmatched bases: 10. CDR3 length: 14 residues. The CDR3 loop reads CASSLPQGWSGYTF. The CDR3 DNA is TGTGCCAGCAGCCTCCCACAGGGGTGGTCGGGCTACACCTTC.

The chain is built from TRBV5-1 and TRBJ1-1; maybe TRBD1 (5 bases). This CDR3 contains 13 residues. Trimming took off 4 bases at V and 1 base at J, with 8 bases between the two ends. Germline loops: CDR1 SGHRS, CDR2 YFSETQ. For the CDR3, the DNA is TGCGCCAGCAGCCAGGGCGGGAACACTGAAGCTTTCTTT. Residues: CASSQGGNTEAFF.

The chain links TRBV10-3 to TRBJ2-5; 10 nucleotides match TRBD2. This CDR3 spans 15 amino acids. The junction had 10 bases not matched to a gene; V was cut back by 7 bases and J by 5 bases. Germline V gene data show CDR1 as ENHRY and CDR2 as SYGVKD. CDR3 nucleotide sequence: TGTGCCATCACGGACAGCGGGGGGGCCGTCGAGACCCAGTACTTC. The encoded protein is CAITDSGGAVETQYF.

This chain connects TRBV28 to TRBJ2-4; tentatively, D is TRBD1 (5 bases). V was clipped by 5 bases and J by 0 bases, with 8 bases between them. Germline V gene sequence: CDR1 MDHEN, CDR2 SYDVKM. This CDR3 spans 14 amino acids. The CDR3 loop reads CASSRTIAKNIQYF. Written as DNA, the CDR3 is TGTGCCAGCAGTCGGACAATAGCCAAAAACATTCAGTACTTC.

The CDR3 sequence is CASSLSFTGNTIYF. Written as DNA, the CDR3 is TGTGCCAGCAGTTTATCGTTTACTGGAAACACCATATATTTT. The chain has TRBV27 and TRBJ1-3; D unresolved. Germline CDR1 is MNHEY and CDR2 is SMNVEV (reference sequence). The ends were cut back, 0 bases at V and 2 bases at J, with 5 bases in the middle. This CDR3 contains 14 residues.

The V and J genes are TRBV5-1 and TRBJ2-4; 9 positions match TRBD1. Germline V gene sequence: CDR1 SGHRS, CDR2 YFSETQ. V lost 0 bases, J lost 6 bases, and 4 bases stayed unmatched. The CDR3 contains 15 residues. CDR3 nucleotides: TGCGCCAGCAGCTTGGGTACAGGGGGCTTAAACATTCAGTACTTC. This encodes CASSLGTGGLNIQYF.

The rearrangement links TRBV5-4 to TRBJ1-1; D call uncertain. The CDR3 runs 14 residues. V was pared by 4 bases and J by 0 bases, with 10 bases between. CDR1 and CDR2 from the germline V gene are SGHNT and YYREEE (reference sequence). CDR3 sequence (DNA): TGTGCCAGCAGCCTCACACGCATGAACACTGAAGCTTTCTTT. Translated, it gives CASSLTRMNTEAFF.

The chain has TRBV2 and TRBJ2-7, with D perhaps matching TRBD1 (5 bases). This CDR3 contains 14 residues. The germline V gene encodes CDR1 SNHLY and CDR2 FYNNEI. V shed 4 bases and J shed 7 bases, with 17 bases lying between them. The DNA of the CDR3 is TGTGCCAGCAGTGCTCAGGGCAGTGTTGGGGAGCAGTACGTC. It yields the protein CASSAQGSVGEQYV.

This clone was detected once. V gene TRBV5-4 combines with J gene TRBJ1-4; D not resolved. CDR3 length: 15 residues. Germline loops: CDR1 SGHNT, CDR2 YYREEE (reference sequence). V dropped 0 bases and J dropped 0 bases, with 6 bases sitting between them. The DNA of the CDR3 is TGTGCCAGCAGCTTGGGGCAGTCAACTAATGAAAAACTGTTTTTT. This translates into CASSLGQSTNEKLFF.

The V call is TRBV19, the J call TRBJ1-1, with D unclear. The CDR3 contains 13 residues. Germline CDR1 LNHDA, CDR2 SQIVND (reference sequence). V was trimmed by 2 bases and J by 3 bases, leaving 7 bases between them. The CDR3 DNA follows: TGTGCCAGTAGTATACGGGTAGACACTGAAGCTTTCTTT. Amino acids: CASSIRVDTEAFF. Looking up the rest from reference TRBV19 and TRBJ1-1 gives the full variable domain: DGGITQSPKYLFRKEGQNVTLSCEQNLNHDAMYWYRQDPGQGLRLIYYSQIVNDFQKGDIAEGYSVSREKKESFPLTVTSAQKNPTAFYLCASSIRVDTEAFFGQGTRLTVV.

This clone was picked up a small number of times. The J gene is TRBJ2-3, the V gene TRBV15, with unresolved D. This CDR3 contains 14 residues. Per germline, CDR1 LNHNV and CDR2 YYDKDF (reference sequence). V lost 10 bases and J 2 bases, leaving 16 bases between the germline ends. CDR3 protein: CAKQQEVLTDTQYF. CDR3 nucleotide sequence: TGTGCCAAGCAGCAGGAAGTCCTCACAGATACGCAGTATTTT.

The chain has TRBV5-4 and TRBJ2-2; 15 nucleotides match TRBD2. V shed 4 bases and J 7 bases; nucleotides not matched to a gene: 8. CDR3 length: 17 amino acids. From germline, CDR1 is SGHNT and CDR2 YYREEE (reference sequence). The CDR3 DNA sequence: TGTGCCAGCAGCCTCGGACTAGCGGGGGGGCGAGGCGGGGAGCTGTTTTTT. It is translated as CASSLGLAGGRGGELFF.

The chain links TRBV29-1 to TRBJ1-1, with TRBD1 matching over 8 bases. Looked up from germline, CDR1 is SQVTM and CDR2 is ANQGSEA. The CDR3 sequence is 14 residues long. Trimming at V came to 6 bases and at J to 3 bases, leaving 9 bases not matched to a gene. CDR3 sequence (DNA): TGCAGCGTCCGACAGGGGTCTTTGGACACTGAAGCTTTCTTT. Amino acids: CSVRQGSLDTEAFF.

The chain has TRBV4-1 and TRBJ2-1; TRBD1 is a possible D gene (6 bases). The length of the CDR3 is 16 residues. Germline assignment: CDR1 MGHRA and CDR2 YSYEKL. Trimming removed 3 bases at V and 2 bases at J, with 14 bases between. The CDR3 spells CASSHTRDIAYNEQFF. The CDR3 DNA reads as TGCGCCAGCAGCCATACCCGGGACATAGCCTACAATGAGCAGTTCTTC.

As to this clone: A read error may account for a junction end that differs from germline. The CDR3 loop reads CASSLKGGTSGDSVF. CDR3 DNA: TGTGCCAGCAGCTTAAAAGGTGGGACTAGCGGGGATTCGGTCTTC. The chain links TRBV7-3 to TRBJ2-1; 13 bases fit TRBD2. The CDR3 contains 15 residues. Looked up from germline, CDR1 is SGHTA and CDR2 is FQGTGA.

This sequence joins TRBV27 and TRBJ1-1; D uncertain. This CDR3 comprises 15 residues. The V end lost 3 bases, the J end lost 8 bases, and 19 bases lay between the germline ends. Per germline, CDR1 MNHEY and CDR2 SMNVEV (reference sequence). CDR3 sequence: CASSFLSPRVGEAFF. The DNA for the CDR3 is TGTGCCAGCAGTTTTTTATCCCCGAGGGTGGGGGAAGCTTTCTTT.

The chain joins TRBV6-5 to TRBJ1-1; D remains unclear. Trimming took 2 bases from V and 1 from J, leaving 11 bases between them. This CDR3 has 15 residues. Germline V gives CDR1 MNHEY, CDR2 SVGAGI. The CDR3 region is CASSYLPGGNTEAFF. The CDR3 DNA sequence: TGTGCCAGCAGTTACCTTCCCGGTGGGAACACTGAAGCTTTCTTT.

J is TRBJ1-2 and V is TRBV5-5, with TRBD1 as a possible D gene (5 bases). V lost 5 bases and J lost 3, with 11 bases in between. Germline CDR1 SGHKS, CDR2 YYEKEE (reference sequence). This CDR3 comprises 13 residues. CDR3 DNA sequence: TGTGCCAGCAGTCCAGGGTCTCACTATGGCTACACCTTC. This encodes CASSPGSHYGYTF.

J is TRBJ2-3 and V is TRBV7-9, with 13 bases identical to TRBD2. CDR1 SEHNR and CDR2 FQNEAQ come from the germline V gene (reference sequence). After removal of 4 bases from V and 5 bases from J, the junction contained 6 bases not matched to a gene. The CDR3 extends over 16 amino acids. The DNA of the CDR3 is TGTGCCAGCAGCTACACTAGCGGGGGGGCTAGAGATACGCAGTATTTT. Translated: CASSYTSGGARDTQYF.

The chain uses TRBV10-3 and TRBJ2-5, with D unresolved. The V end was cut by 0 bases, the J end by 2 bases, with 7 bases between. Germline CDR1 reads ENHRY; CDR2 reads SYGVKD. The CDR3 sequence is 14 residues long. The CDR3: CAISESTEQETQYF. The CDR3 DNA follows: TGTGCCATCAGTGAGTCGACGGAGCAAGAGACCCAGTACTTC.

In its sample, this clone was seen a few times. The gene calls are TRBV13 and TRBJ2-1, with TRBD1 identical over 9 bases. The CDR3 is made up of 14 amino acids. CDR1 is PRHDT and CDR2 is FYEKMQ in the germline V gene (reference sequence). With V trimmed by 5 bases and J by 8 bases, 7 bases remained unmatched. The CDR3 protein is CASSTKTGGDEQFF. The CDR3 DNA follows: TGTGCCAGCAGCACAAAAACAGGGGGCGATGAGCAGTTCTTC.

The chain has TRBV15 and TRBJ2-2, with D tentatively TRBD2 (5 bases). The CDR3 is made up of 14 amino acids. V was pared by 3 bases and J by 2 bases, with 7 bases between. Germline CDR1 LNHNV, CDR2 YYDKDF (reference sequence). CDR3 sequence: CATSSPGNTGELFF. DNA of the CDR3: TGTGCCACCAGCAGCCCGGGAAACACCGGGGAGCTGTTTTTT.

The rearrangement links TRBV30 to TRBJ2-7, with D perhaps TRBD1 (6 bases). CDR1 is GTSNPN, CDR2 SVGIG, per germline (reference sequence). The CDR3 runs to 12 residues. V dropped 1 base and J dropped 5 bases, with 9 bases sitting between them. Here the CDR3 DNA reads TGTGCCTGGAGTGCACAGGGAAACGAGCAGTACGTC. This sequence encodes CAWSAQGNEQYV.

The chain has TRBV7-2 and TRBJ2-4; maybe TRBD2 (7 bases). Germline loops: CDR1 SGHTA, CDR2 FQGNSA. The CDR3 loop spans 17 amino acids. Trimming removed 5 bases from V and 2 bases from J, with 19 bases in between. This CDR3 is CASSPRGAGESKNIQYF. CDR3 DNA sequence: TGTGCCAGCAGCCCCCGGGGGGCAGGGGAGTCCAAAAACATTCAGTACTTC.

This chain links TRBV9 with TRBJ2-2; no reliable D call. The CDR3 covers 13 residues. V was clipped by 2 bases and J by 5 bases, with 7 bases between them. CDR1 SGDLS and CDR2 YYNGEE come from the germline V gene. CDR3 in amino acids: CASSVASTGELFF. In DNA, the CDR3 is TGTGCCAGCAGCGTTGCTAGTACCGGGGAGCTGTTTTTT. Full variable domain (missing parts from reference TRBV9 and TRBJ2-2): DSGVTQTPKHLITATGQRVTLRCSPRSGDLSVYWYQQSLDQGLQFLIQYYNGEERAKGNILERFSAQQFPDLHSELNLSSLELGDSALYFCASSVASTGELFFGEGSRLTVL.

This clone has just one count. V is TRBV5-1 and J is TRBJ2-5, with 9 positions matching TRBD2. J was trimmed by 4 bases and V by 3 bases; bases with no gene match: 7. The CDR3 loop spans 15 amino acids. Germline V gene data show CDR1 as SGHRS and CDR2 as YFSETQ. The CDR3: CASSWAGGPSETQYF. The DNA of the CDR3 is TGCGCCAGCAGCTGGGCGGGGGGGCCCTCAGAGACCCAGTACTTC.

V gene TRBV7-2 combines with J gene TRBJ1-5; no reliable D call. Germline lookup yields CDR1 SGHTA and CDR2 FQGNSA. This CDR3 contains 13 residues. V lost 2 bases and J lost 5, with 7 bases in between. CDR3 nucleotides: TGTGCCAGCAGCTTAAAAACTTATCAGCCCCAGCATTTT. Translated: CASSLKTYQPQHF. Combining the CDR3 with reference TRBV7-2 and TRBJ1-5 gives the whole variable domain GAGVSQSPSNKVTEKGKDVELRCDPISGHTALYWYRQSLGQGLEFLIYFQGNSAPDKSGLPSDRFSAERTGGSVSTLTIQRTQQEDSAVYLCASSLKTYQPQHFGDGTRLSIL.

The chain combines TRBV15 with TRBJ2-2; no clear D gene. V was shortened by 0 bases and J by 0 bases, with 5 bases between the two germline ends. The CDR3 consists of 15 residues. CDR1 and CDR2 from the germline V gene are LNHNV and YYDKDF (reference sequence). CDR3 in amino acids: CATSRETANTGELFF. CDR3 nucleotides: TGTGCCACCAGCAGAGAAACAGCGAACACCGGGGAGCTGTTTTTT.